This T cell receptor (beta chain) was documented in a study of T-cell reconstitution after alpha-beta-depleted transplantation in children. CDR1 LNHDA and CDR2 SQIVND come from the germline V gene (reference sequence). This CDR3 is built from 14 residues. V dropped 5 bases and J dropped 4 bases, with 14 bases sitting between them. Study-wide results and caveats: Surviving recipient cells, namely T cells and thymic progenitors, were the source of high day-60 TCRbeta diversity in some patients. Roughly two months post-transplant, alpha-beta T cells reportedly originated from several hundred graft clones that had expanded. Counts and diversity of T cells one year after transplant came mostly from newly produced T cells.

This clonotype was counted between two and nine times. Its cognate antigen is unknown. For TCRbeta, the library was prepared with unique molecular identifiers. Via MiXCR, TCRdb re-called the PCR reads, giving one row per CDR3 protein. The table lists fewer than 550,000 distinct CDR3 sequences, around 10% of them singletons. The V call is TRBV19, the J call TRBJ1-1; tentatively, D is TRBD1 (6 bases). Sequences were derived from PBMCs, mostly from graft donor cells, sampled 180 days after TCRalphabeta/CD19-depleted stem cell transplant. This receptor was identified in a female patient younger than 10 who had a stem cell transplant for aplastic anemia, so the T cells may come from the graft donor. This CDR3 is CASSGGAGATEAFF. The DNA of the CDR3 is TGTGCCAGTAGTGGGGGCGCCGGGGCCACTGAAGCTTTCTTT.